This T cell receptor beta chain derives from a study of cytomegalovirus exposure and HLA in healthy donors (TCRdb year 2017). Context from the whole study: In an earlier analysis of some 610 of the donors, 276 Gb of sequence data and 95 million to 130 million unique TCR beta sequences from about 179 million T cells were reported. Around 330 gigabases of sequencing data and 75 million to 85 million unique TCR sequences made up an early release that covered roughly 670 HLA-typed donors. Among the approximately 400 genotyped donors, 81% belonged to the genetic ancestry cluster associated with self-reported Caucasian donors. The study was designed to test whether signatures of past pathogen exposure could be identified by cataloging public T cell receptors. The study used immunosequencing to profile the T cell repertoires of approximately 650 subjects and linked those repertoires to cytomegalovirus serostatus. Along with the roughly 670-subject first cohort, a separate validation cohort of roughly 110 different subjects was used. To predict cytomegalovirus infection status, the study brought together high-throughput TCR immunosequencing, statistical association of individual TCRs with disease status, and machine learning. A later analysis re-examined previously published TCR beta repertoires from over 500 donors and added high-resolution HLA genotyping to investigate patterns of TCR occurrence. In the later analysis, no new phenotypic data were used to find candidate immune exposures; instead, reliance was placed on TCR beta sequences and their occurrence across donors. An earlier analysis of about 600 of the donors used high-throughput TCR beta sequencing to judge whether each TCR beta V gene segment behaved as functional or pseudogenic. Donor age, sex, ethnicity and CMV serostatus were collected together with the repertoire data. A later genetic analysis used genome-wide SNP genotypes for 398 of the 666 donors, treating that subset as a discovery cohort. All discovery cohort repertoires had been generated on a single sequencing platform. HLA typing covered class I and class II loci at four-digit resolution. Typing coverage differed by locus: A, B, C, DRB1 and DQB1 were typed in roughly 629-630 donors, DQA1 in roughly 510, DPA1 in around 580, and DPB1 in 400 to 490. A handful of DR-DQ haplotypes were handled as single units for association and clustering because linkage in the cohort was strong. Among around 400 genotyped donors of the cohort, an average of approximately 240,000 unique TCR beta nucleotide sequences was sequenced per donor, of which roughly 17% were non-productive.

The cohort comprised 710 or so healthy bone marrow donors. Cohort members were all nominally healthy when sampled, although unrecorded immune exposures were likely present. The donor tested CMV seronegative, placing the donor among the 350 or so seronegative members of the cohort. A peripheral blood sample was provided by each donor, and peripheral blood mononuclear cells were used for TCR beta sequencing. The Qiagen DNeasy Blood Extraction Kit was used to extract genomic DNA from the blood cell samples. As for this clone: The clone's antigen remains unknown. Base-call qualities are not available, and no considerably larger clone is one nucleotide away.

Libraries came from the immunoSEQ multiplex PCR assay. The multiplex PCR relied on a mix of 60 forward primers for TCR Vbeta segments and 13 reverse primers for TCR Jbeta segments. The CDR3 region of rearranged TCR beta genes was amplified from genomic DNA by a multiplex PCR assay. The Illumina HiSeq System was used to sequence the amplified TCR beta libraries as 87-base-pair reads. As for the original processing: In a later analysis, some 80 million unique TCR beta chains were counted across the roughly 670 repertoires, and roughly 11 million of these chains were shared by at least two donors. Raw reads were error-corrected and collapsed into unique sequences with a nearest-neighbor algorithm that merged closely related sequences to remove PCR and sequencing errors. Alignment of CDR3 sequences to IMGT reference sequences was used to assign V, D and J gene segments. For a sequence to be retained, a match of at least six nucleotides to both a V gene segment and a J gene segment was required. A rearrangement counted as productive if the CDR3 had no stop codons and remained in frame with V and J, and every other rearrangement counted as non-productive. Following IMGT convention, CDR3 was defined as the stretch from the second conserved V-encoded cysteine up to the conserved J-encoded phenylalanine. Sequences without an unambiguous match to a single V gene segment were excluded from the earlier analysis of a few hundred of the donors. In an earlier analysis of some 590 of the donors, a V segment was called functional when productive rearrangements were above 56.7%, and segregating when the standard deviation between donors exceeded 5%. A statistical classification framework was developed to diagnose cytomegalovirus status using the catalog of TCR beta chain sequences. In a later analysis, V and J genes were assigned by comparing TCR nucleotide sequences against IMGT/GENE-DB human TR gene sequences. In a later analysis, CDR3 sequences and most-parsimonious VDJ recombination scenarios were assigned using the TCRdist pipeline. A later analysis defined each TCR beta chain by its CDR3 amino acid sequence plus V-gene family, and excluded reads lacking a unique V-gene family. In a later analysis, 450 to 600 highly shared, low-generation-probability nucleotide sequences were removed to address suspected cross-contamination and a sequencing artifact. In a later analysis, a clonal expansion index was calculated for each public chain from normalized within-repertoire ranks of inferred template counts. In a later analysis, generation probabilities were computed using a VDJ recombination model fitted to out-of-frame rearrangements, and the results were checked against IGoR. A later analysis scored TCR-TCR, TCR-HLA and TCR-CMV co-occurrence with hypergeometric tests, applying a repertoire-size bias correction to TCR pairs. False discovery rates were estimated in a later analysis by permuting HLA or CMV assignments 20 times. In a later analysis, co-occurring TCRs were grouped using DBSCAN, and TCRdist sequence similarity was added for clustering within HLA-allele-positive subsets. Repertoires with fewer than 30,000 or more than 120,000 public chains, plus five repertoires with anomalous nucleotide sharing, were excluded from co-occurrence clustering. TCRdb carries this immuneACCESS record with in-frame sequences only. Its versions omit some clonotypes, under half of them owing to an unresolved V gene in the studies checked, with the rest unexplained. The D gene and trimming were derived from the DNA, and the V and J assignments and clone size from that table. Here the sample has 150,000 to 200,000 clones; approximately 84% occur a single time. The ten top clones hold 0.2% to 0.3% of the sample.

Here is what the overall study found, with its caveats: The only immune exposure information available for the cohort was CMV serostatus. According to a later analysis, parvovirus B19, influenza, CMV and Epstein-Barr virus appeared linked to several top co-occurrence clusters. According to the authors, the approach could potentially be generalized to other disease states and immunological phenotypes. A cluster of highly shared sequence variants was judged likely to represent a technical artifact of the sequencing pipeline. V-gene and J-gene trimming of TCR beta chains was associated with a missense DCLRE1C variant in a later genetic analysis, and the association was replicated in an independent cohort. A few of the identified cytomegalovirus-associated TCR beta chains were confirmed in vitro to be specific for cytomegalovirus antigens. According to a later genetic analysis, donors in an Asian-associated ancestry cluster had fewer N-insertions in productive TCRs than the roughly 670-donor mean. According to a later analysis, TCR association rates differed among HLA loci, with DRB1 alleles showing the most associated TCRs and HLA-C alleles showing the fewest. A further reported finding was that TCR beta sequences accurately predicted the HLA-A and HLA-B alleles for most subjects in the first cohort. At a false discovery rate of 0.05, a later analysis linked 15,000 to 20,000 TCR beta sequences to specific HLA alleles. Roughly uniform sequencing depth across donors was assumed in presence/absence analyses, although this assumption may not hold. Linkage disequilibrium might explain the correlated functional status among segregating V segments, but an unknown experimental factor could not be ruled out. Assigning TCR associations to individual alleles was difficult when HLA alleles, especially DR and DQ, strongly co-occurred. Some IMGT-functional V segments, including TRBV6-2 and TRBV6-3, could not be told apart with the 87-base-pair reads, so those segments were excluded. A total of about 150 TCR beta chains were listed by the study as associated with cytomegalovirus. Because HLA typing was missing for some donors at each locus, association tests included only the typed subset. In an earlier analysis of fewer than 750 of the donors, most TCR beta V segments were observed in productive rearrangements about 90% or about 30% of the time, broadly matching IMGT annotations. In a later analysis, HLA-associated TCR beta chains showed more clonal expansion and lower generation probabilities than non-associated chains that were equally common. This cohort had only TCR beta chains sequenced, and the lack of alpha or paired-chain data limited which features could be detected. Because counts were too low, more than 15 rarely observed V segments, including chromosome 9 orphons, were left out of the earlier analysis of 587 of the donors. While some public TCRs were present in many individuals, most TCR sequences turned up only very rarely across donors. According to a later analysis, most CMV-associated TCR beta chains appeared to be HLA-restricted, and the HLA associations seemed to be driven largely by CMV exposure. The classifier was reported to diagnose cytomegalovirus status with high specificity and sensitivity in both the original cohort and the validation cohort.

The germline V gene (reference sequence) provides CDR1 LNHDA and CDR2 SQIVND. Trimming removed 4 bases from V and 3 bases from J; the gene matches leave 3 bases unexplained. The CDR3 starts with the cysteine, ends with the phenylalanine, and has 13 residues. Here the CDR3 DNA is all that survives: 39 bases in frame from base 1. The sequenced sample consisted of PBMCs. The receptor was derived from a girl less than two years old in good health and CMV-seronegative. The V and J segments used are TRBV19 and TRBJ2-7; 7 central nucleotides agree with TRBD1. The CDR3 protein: CASSTTGDYEQYF. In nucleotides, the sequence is TGTGCCAGTAGTACAACAGGGGACTACGAGCAGTACTTC.